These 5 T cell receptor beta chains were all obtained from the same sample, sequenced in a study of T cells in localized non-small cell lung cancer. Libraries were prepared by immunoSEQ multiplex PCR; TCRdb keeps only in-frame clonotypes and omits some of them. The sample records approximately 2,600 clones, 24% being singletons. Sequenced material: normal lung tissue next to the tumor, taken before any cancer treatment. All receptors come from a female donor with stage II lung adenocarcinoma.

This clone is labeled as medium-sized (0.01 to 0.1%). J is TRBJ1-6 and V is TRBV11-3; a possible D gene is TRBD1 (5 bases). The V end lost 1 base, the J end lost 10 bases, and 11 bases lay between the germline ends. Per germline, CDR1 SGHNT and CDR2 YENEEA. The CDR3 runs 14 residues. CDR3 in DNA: TGTGCCAGCAGCTTAGGAGGGGTGGAATCACCCCTCCACTTT. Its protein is CASSLGGVESPLHF.

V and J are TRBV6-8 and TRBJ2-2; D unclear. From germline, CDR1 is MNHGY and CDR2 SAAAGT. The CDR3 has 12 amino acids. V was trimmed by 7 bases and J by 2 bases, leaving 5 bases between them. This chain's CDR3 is CASNGNTGELFF. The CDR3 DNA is TGTGCCAGCAACGGAAACACCGGGGAGCTGTTTTTT.

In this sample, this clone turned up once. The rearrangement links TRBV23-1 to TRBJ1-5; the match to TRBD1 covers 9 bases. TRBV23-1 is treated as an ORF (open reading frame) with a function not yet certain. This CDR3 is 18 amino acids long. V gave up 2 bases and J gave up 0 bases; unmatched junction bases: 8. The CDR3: CASSQITGGAGSNQPQHF. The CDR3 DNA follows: TGCGCCAGCAGTCAAATAACAGGGGGCGCGGGTAGCAATCAGCCCCAGCATTTT.

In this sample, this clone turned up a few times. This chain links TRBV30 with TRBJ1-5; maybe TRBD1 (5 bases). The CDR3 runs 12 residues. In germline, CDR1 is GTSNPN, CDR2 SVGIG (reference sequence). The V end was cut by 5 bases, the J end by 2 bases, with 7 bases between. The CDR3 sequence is CAWGTGNQPQHF. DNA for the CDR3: TGTGCCTGGGGGACGGGCAATCAGCCCCAGCATTTT. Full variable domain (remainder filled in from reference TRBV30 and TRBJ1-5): SQTIHQWPATLVQPVGSPLSLECTVEGTSNPNLYWYRQAAGRGLQLLFYSVGIGQISSEVPQNLSASRPQDRQFILSSKKLLLSDSGFYLCAWGTGNQPQHFGDGTRLSIL.

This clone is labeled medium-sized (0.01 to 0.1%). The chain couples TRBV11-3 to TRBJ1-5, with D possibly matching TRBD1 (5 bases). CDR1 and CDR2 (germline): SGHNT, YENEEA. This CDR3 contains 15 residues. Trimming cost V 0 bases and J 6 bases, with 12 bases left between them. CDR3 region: CASSLDGTGGQPQHF. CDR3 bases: TGTGCCAGCAGCTTAGACGGGACCGGGGGTCAGCCCCAGCATTTT.